These T cell receptor beta chains were read from a single sample in a study of spatial heterogeneity in lung cancer. TCRdb itself ran the 5' RACE reads through MiXCR, one entry per CDR3 protein. The sample consists of around 13,000 distinct CDR3 sequences, about 6.3% of them appearing once. This material consisted of lung tumor tissue, taken at surgery. Every receptor here comes from a female donor with early-stage non-small cell lung cancer. Each CDR3 is given with its conserved first and last residue. D genes are given only for firm matches. The size field is filled for only some rows; it gives once, few, many or a size class.

>TRBD1|many|TRBV5-1|TRBJ2-3
CASSFGQADTQYF
TGCGCCAGCAGCTTCGGACAGGCCGATACGCAGTATTTT
>NA|medium-sized|TRBV28|TRBJ1-3
CASSLRNRGNTIYF
TGTGCCAGCAGCCTTCGAAACCGTGGAAACACCATATATTTT
>TRBD2|many|TRBV18|TRBJ2-7
CASSPRAGGFYEQYF
TGTGCCAGCTCACCCCGAGCGGGAGGGTTCTACGAGCAGTACTTC
>NA|many|TRBV2|TRBJ2-2
CASRVDGTGELFF
TGTGCCAGCCGAGTGGACGGGACCGGGGAGCTGTTTTTT
>TRBD2|once|TRBV6-4|TRBJ2-3
CASNGLAGSFCSRLTDTQYF
TGTGCCAGCAACGGACTAGCGGGATCTTTTTGTTCGAGGCTCACAGATACGCAGTATTTT
>NA|many|TRBV2|TRBJ2-6
CASSGDSGANVLTF
TGTGCCAGCAGTGGTGACTCTGGGGCCAACGTCCTGACTTTC
>TRBD1|medium-sized|TRBV27|TRBJ1-2
CASTSRDRGHGYTF
TGTGCCAGCACGAGCCGGGACAGGGGGCATGGCTACACCTTC
>NA|many|TRBV12-3/TRBV12-4|TRBJ1-4
CASSFEQGLGEKLFF
TGTGCCAGCAGTTTTGAACAGGGCTTGGGTGAAAAACTGTTTTTT
>NA|NA|TRBV4-3|TRBJ2-1
CASSQVWGAADEQFF
TGCGCCAGCAGCCAAGTTTGGGGGGCCGCGGATGAGCAGTTCTTC
>NA|many|TRBV24-1|TRBJ2-1
CVTRENEQFF
TGTGTCACCAGGGAAAATGAGCAGTTCTTC
>TRBD2|many|TRBV11-2|TRBJ2-5
CASSFSGIQETQYF
TGTGCCAGCAGCTTTAGCGGGATCCAAGAGACCCAGTACTTC
>NA|many|TRBV20-1|TRBJ2-1
CSAYFREAEQFF
TGCAGTGCTTACTTCAGGGAAGCTGAGCAGTTCTTC
>TRBD1|many|TRBV12-3/TRBV12-4|TRBJ2-1
CASSAGQGDYNEQFF
TGTGCCAGCAGTGCCGGACAGGGAGACTACAATGAGCAGTTCTTC
>NA|many|TRBV6-2/TRBV6-3|TRBJ1-6
CASSYYPDSRNSPLHF
TGTGCCAGCAGTTATTATCCGGACAGCCGGAATTCACCCCTCCACTTT
>NA|many|TRBV28|TRBJ1-4
CASSFAGVDEKLFF
TGTGCCAGCAGTTTTGCGGGGGTTGATGAAAAACTGTTTTTT